One sample yielded the 18 T cell receptor beta chains listed below, sequenced in a study of cytomegalovirus exposure and HLA in healthy donors. The PCR ran on 60 Vbeta and 13 Jbeta primers. Method: immunoSEQ multiplex PCR; TCRdb's copy keeps in-frame clones and lacks some. The sample includes about 180,000 clones, about 80% of them seen just once. Sequencing input: PBMCs. Receptors originate from a woman aged 30 to 39 in good health and CMV-seronegative.

The chain has TRBV4-1 and TRBJ1-2, with D maybe TRBD1 (6 bases). From germline, CDR1 is MGHRA and CDR2 YSYEKL. The V and J ends lost 3 bases and 3 bases respectively, with 11 bases between them. The CDR3 loop spans 14 amino acids. The DNA of the CDR3 is TGCGCCAGCAGCCAGCCGGGGGGCGACTATGGCTACACCTTC. This gives the protein CASSQPGGDYGYTF.

As regards this clone: At one boundary the junction diverges from the germline segment, which might be a read error. The V call is TRBV10-1, the J call TRBJ1-6, with D perhaps TRBD1 (6 bases). The CDR3 runs to 13 residues. Germline assignment: CDR1 WNHNN and CDR2 SYGVQD (reference sequence). As DNA, the CDR3 is TGCGCCAGCAGTGAATACAGGGATTCACCCCTCCGCTTT. Amino acids: CASSEYRDSPLRF.

Details on this clone: A much bigger clone sits one base away, suggesting this may be a read error. The CDR3 loop reads CASSPGQYNEQFF. In nucleotides, the CDR3 is TGTGCCAGCAGCCCGGGACAGTACAATGAGCAGTTCTTC. J is TRBJ2-1 and V is TRBV7-2, with 7 bases lining up with TRBD1. CDR1 and CDR2 (germline): SGHTA, FQGNSA. The CDR3 consists of 13 residues. V was clipped by 5 bases and J by 4 bases; unmatched bases: 2.

The V gene is TRBV7-6, the J gene TRBJ1-4, with 9 bases lining up with TRBD1. Unmatched junction bases numbered 7, after V lost 3 bases and J lost 8 bases. Germline-derived CDR1 and CDR2 are SGHVS and FNYEAQ. The CDR3 spans 15 residues. The CDR3 is CASSLGQGLVEKLFF. CDR3 DNA sequence: TGTGCCAGCAGCTTGGGACAGGGTTTAGTCGAAAAACTGTTTTTT.

This clone showed up just a few times. The chain employs TRBV6-4 and TRBJ1-6; 7 nucleotides agree with TRBD1. The germline V gene has CDR1 MRHNA and CDR2 SNTAGT. V was pared by 3 bases and J by 7 bases, with 6 bases of the junction left unmatched. The CDR3 runs to 15 residues. The CDR3 nucleotides read TGTGCCAGCAGTGAAGGGACAGAGGGAAATTCACCCCTCCACTTT. Translation gives CASSEGTEGNSPLHF.

V usage is TRBV18 and J usage is TRBJ1-6; 8 nucleotides agree with TRBD1. V lost 4 bases to trimming and J lost 6 bases; unmatched junction nucleotides: 2. CDR1 and CDR2 from the germline V gene are KGHSH and LQKENI. This CDR3 comprises 14 residues. The CDR3 spells CASSLGQGNSPLHF. For the CDR3, the DNA is TGTGCCAGCTCACTAGGACAGGGTAATTCACCCCTCCACTTT.

This clone was seen only once. V and J are TRBV5-1 and TRBJ2-7; maybe TRBD1 (6 bases). Germline CDR1 reads SGHRS; CDR2 reads YFSETQ. V dropped 0 bases and J dropped 1 base, with 14 bases sitting between them. CDR3 length: 16 amino acids. The CDR3 bases are TGCGCCAGCAGCTTGGGAAGTCAGGGGCTATCCTACGAGCAGTACTTC. Its translation is CASSLGSQGLSYEQYF.

This chain joins TRBV19 and TRBJ2-7; no reliable D call. Trimming stripped 5 bases from V and 0 bases from J, with 14 bases between. CDR1 and CDR2 (germline): LNHDA, SQIVND (reference sequence). This CDR3 contains 15 residues. The CDR3 here is CASSAALRSSYEQYF. In DNA, the CDR3 is TGTGCCAGTAGTGCCGCCCTGAGGAGCTCCTACGAGCAGTACTTC.

The V call is TRBV6-6, the J call TRBJ2-3, with 14 nucleotides matching TRBD2. The germline gives CDR1 MNHNY, CDR2 SVGAGI (reference sequence). With V trimmed by 6 bases and J by 6 bases, 8 bases remained unmatched. The CDR3 consists of 16 residues. The CDR3 region has the DNA TGTGCCAGCAGGGGCCGGACTAGCGGGGGGAGGGATACGCAGTATTTT. Residues: CASRGRTSGGRDTQYF.

This clone has just one count. The gene calls are TRBV11-2 and TRBJ1-2, with 8 bases lining up with TRBD1. The CDR3 runs to 15 residues. V shed 4 bases and J 4 bases; nucleotides not matched to a gene: 8. Germline CDR1 and CDR2: SGHAT and FQNNGV. In nucleotides, the CDR3 is TGTGCCAGCAGCTCGGGACAGGAGGGGGTCTATGGCTACACCTTC. Residues: CASSSGQEGVYGYTF. The whole variable domain, filled in from reference TRBV11-2 and TRBJ1-2, reads EAGVAQSPRYKIIEKRQSVAFWCNPISGHATLYWYQQILGQGPKLLIQFQNNGVVDDSQLPKDRFSAERLKGVDSTLKIQPAKLEDSAVYLCASSSGQEGVYGYTFGSGTRLTVV.

As regards this clone: This CDR3 is also generated by other DNA sequences in the sample. The V call is TRBV6-1, the J call TRBJ1-2, with unresolved D. The CDR3 covers 12 residues. V was clipped by 3 bases and J by 4 bases, with 6 bases between them. Germline CDR1 MNHNS, CDR2 SASEGT. In nucleotides, the CDR3 is TGTGCCAGCAGTGATCGGGTCTATGGCTACACCTTC. Translating gives CASSDRVYGYTF.

The chain links TRBV28 to TRBJ2-5; 7 bases agree with TRBD2. Germline trimming cut 5 bases from V and 1 base from J; bases unmatched to any gene: 7. This CDR3 is built from 15 residues. The germline V gene encodes CDR1 MDHEN and CDR2 SYDVKM. CDR3 protein: CASSIPRGVQETQYF. CDR3 DNA: TGTGCCAGCAGTATCCCTCGGGGGGTCCAAGAGACCCAGTACTTC. The whole variable domain, remainder taken from reference TRBV28 and TRBJ2-5, is DVKVTQSSRYLVKRTGEKVFLECVQDMDHENMFWYRQDPGLGLRLIYFSYDVKMKEKGDIPEGYSVSREKKERFSLILESASTNQTSMYLCASSIPRGVQETQYFGPGTRLLVL.

This clone came up a few times. The V and J genes are TRBV6-6 and TRBJ2-7; the match to TRBD1 covers 7 bases. Germline assignment: CDR1 MNHNY and CDR2 SVGAGI (reference sequence). The CDR3 spans 14 residues. V dropped 5 bases and J dropped 2; count of bases not matched to a gene: 6. CDR3 sequence reads: CASSKLQGTYEQYF. CDR3 nucleotides: TGTGCCAGCAGTAAGCTACAGGGGACCTACGAGCAGTACTTC.

CDR3 in DNA: TGTGCCAGCAGCTTAGGGCCGGGGAGGCCCTATCAGCCCCAGCATTTT. The encoded protein is CASSLGPGRPYQPQHF. This rearrangement joins TRBV11-2 to TRBJ1-5; no firm D call. With 1 base removed from V and 5 bases from J, the gap between germline ends came to 15 bases. CDR1 is SGHAT and CDR2 is FQNNGV in the germline V gene. The CDR3 spans 16 residues.

The chain recombines TRBV9 with TRBJ2-3; 7 bases agree with TRBD1. With 0 bases clipped from V and 1 base from J, the junction kept 2 bases outside the gene matches. This CDR3 has 15 residues. From germline, CDR1 is SGDLS and CDR2 YYNGEE. CDR3 amino acids: CASSVEQGRTDTQYF. The CDR3 region has the DNA TGTGCCAGCAGCGTAGAACAGGGGCGCACAGATACGCAGTATTTT.

The chain is built from TRBV18 and TRBJ2-7; 13 bases are a match to TRBD2. After removal of 5 bases from V and 3 bases from J, the junction contained 1 base not matched to a gene. In germline, CDR1 is KGHSH, CDR2 LQKENI. The CDR3 is 14 amino acids. This chain's CDR3 is CASSGTSGVYEQYF. DNA of the CDR3: TGTGCCAGCTCAGGGACTAGCGGGGTCTACGAGCAGTACTTC.

V and J are TRBV7-3 and TRBJ2-1, with 14 bases lining up with TRBD2. Germline lookup yields CDR1 SGHTA and CDR2 FQGTGA. There are 16 residues in the CDR3. Unmatched junction bases numbered 2, after V lost 0 bases and J lost 7 bases. The CDR3 region has the DNA TGTGCCAGCAGCTTAACCGGACTAGCGGGGGGTAATGAGCAGTTCTTC. It translates to CASSLTGLAGGNEQFF. The whole variable domain, filled in from reference TRBV7-3 and TRBJ2-1, reads GAGVSQTPSNKVTEKGKYVELRCDPISGHTALYWYRQSLGQGPEFLIYFQGTGAADDSGLPNDRFFAVRPEGSVSTLKIQRTERGDSAVYLCASSLTGLAGGNEQFFGPGTRLTVL.

The chain links TRBV5-1 to TRBJ1-4, with a possible D match to TRBD1 (6 bases). V lost 0 bases and J lost 1, with 10 bases in between. The CDR3 extends over 16 amino acids. Germline CDR1 SGHRS, CDR2 YFSETQ. DNA of the CDR3: TGCGCCAGCAGCTTGGGGGACATCTTAACTAATGAAAAACTGTTTTTT. Translation: CASSLGDILTNEKLFF.